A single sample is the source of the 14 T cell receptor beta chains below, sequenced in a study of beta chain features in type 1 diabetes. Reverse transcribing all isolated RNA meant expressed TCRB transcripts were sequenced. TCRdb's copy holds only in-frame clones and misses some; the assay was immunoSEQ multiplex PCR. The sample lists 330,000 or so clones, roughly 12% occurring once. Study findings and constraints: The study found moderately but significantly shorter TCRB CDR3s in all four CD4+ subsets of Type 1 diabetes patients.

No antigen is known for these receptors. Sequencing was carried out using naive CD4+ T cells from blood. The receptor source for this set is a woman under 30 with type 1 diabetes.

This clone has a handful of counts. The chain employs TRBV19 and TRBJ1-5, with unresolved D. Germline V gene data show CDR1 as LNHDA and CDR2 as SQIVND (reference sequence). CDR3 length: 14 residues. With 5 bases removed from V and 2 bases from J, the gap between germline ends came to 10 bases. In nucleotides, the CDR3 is TGTGCCAGTAGTTTACGTACTGGCAATCAGCCCCAGCATTTT. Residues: CASSLRTGNQPQHF.

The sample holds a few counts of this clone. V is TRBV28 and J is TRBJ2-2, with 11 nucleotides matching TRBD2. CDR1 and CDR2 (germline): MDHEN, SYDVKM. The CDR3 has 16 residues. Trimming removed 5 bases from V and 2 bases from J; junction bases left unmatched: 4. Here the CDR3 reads CASSPLAGGNTGELFF. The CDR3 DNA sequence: TGTGCCAGCAGTCCCCTAGCGGGAGGCAACACCGGGGAGCTGTTTTTT.

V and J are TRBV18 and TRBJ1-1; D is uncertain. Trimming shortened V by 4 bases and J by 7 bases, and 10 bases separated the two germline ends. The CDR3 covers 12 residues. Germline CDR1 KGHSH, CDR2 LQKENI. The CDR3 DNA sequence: TGTGCCAGCTCACTAACGGGTGGTGAAGCTTTCTTT. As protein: CASSLTGGEAFF. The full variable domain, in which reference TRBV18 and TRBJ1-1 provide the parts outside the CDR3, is NAGVMQNPRHLVRRRGQEARLRCSPMKGHSHVYWYRQLPEEGLKFMVYLQKENIIDESGMPKERFSAEFPKEGPSILRIQQVVRGDSAAYFCASSLTGGEAFFGQGTRLTVV.

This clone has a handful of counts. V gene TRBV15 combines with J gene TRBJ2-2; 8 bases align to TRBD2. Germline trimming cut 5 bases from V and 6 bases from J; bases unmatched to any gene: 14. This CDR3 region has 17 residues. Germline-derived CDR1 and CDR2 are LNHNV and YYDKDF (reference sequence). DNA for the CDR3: TGTGCCACCAGCTCCTCAAGCGGGAGCATCCCCCCCGGGGAGCTGTTTTTT. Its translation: CATSSSSGSIPPGELFF.

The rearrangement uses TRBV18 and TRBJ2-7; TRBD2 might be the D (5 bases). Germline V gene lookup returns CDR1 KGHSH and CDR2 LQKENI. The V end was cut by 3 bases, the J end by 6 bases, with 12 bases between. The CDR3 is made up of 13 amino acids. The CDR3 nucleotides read TGTGCCAGCTCACCCCTGCCCGGGATCGAGCAGTACTTC. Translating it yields CASSPLPGIEQYF. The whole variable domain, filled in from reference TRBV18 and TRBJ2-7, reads NAGVMQNPRHLVRRRGQEARLRCSPMKGHSHVYWYRQLPEEGLKFMVYLQKENIIDESGMPKERFSAEFPKEGPSILRIQQVVRGDSAAYFCASSPLPGIEQYFGPGTRLTVT.

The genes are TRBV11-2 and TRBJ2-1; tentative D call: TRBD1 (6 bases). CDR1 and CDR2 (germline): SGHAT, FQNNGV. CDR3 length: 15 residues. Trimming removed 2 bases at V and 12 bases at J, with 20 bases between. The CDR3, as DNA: TGTGCCAGCAGCTTATCCCCGGACAGCCCGGCGGGGCAGTTCTTC. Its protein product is CASSLSPDSPAGQFF.

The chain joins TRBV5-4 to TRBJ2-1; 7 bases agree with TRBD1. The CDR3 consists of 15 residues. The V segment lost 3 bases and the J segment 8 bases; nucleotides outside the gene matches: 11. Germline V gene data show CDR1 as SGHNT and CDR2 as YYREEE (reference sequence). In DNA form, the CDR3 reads TGTGCCAGCAGCTCTTTGCGACAGGGAATCCATGAGCAGTTCTTC. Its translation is CASSSLRQGIHEQFF.

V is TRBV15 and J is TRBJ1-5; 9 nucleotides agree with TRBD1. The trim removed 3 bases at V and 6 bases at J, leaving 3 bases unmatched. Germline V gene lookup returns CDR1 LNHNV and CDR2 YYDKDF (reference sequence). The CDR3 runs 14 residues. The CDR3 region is CATSSTGGGQPQHF. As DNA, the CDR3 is TGTGCCACCAGCAGCACAGGGGGCGGTCAGCCCCAGCATTTT.

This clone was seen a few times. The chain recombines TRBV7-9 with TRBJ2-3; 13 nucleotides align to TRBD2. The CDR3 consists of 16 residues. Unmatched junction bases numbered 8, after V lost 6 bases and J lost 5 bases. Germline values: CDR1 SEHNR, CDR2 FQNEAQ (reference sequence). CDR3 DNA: TGTGCCAGCAGTGAGAGACTAGCGGGAGGTGGAGATACGCAGTATTTT. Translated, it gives CASSERLAGGGDTQYF. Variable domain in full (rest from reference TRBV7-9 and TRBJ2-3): DTGVSQNPRHKITKRGQNVTFRCDPISEHNRLYWYRQTLGQGPEFLTYFQNEAQLEKSRLLSDRFSAERPKGSFSTLEIQRTEQGDSAMYLCASSERLAGGGDTQYFGPGTRLTVL.

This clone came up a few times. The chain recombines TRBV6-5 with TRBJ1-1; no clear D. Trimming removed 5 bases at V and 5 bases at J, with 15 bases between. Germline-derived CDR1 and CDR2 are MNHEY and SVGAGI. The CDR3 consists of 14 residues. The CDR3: CASSTQYERTEAFF. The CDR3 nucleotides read TGTGCCAGCAGTACCCAATACGAACGGACTGAAGCTTTCTTT.

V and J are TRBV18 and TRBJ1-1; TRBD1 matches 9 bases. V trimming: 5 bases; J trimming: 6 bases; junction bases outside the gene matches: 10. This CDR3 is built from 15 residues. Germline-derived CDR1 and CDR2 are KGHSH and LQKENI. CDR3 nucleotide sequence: TGTGCCAGCTCATCGAGGACAGGGGATGATCCTGAAGCTTTCTTT. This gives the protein CASSSRTGDDPEAFF.

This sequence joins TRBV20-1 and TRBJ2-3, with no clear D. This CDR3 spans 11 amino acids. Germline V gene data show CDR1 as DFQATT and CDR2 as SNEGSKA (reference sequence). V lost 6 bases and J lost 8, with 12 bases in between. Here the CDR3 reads CSAMSVVTQYF. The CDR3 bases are TGCAGTGCAATGTCTGTCGTTACGCAGTATTTT.

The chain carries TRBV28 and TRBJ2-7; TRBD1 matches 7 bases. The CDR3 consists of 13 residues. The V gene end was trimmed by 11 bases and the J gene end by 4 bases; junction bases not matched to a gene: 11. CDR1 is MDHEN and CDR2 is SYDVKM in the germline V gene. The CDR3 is CAHCPGQQYEQYF. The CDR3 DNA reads TGTGCCCATTGCCCGGGACAGCAATACGAGCAGTACTTC.

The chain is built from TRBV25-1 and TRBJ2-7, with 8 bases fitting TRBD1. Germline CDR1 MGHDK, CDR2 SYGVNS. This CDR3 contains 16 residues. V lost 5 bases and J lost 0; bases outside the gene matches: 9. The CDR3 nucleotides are TGTGCCAGCAGTAAAAGTGGACAGGGTAGCTCCTACGAGCAGTACTTC. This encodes CASSKSGQGSSYEQYF.